Below, 30 T cell receptor beta chains from the same sample are listed, as sequenced in a study of blood T cell repertoires in COVID-19. Using immunoSEQ multiplex PCR, the repertoire was profiled, and TCRdb retains in-frame clones only, with some absent. The sample holds over 60,000 clones, roughly 84% seen once. Specimen: peripheral blood. The receptors shown here come from a man aged 65 to 85 with active or convalescent COVID-19.

The rearrangement joins TRBV5-6 to TRBJ2-2, with 13 bases that match TRBD2. Looked up from germline, CDR1 is SGHDT and CDR2 is YYEEEE. The V segment lost 4 bases and the J segment 4 bases; nucleotides outside the gene matches: 4. CDR3 length: 16 residues. The CDR3 bases are TGTGCCAGCAGCCCCGGGACTAGCGGGACCACCGGGGAGCTGTTTTTT. Encoded protein: CASSPGTSGTTGELFF. The variable domain in full, with the rest retrieved from reference TRBV5-6 and TRBJ2-2, is DAGVTQSPTHLIKTRGQQVTLRCSPKSGHDTVSWYQQALGQGPQFIFQYYEEEERQRGNFPDRFSGHQFPNYSSELNVNALLLGDSALYLCASSPGTSGTTGELFFGEGSRLTVL.

The gene calls are TRBV9 and TRBJ1-2; 7 nucleotides line up with TRBD1. Germline loops: CDR1 SGDLS, CDR2 YYNGEE. The CDR3 runs to 15 residues. V was clipped by 3 bases and J by 0 bases; unmatched bases: 5. CDR3 nucleotides: TGTGCCAGCAGCGCAAGACAGGGAACTAACTATGGCTACACCTTC. Protein sequence: CASSARQGTNYGYTF.

The chain employs TRBV7-9 and TRBJ2-7; 10 bases align to TRBD2. The CDR3 is made up of 14 amino acids. The V segment lost 7 bases and the J segment 6 bases; nucleotides outside the gene matches: 9. In germline, CDR1 is SEHNR, CDR2 FQNEAQ (reference sequence). The CDR3 DNA reads TGTGCCAGCAACCTAGCGGGGGCCCCCGGCGAGCAGTACTTC. This sequence encodes CASNLAGAPGEQYF.

The chain employs TRBV27 and TRBJ1-1, with D uncertain. The ends were cut back, 6 bases at V and 7 bases at J, with 15 bases in the middle. This CDR3 has 13 residues. In germline, CDR1 is MNHEY, CDR2 SMNVEV (reference sequence). The CDR3 DNA follows: TGTGCCAGCAGATTTCTCGCACGGGGTGAAGCTTTCTTT. This sequence encodes CASRFLARGEAFF.

The rearrangement uses TRBV10-3 and TRBJ1-2; no clear D gene. Trimming took 6 bases from V and 2 from J, leaving 10 bases between them. Germline-derived CDR1 and CDR2 are ENHRY and SYGVKD. This CDR3 contains 13 residues. The CDR3 nucleotides are TGTGCCATCAGCGGCGGGATCAACTATGGCTACACCTTC. It encodes CAISGGINYGYTF.

This clone was recorded once. The gene calls are TRBV19 and TRBJ2-3; TRBD2 aligns across 14 bases. Trimming cost V 3 bases and J 6 bases; bases outside gene matches: 5. CDR1 and CDR2 from the germline V gene are LNHDA and SQIVND (reference sequence). The CDR3 consists of 16 residues. The CDR3 region has the DNA TGTGCCAGTAGTATTCGGGGACTAGCGGGAGCGGATACGCAGTATTTT. Protein: CASSIRGLAGADTQYF.

In its sample, this clone was seen a few times. The J gene is TRBJ1-4, the V gene TRBV2; D remains unclear. V was shortened by 8 bases and J by 5 bases, with 15 bases between the two germline ends. The CDR3 runs to 14 residues. Germline CDR1 is SNHLY and CDR2 is FYNNEI. CDR3 coding DNA: TGTGCCAGCTCTGGACGGACTTTCAATGAAAAACTGTTTTTT. Encoded protein: CASSGRTFNEKLFF.

The chain carries TRBV5-4 and TRBJ1-1; D unclear. CDR3 length equals 14 residues. CDR1 is SGHNT and CDR2 is YYREEE in the germline V gene (reference sequence). Trimming shortened V by 7 bases and J by 1 base, and 14 bases separated the two germline ends. CDR3 amino acids: CASRLEVGNTEAFF. DNA for the CDR3: TGTGCCAGCCGCCTCGAGGTAGGGAACACTGAAGCTTTCTTT.

The chain links TRBV12-3 or TRBV12-4 to TRBJ1-5; 8 nucleotides match TRBD1. After removal of 8 bases from V and 3 bases from J, the junction contained 3 bases not matched to a gene. This CDR3 comprises 13 residues. This CDR3 is CASGQGANQPQHF. The DNA of the CDR3 is TGTGCCAGCGGTCAGGGGGCCAATCAGCCCCAGCATTTT.

This rearrangement joins TRBV4-2 to TRBJ2-7; 7 bases match TRBD1. J was trimmed by 3 bases and V by 3 bases; bases with no gene match: 5. Germline loops: CDR1 LGHNA, CDR2 YNFKEQ. The CDR3 is made up of 14 amino acids. CDR3 sequence reads: CASSQAGTDYEQYF. In DNA form, the CDR3 reads TGTGCCAGCAGCCAGGCCGGGACAGACTACGAGCAGTACTTC.

This clone was observed a single time. The V call is TRBV3-1 (or the pseudogene TRBV3-2), the J call TRBJ1-3; no clear D gene. Germline CDR1 and CDR2: LGHDT and YNNKEL (reference sequence). Trimming removed 4 bases from V and 4 bases from J, with 11 bases in between. CDR3 size: 14 residues. The CDR3 reads CASSPRSRGNTIYF. As DNA, the CDR3 is TGTGCCAGCAGCCCTAGGTCGCGGGGAAACACCATATATTTT.

V gene TRBV7-2 combines with J gene TRBJ2-3; the D gene is possibly TRBD1 (6 bases). The germline gives CDR1 SGHTA, CDR2 FQGNSA. The CDR3 spans 16 residues. Trimming stripped 1 base from V and 4 bases from J, with 15 bases between. CDR3 residues: CASSLEAGVRSDTQYF. CDR3 nucleotides: TGTGCCAGCAGCTTAGAAGCAGGGGTGAGGTCAGATACGCAGTATTTT.

CDR3 DNA sequence: TGTGCCAGCAGCACCGAGGGCCGACTAGCGGGGGAAGTTGACAATGAGCAGTTCTTC. Amino acids: CASSTEGRLAGEVDNEQFF. The chain has TRBV9 and TRBJ2-1; 12 bases agree with TRBD2. The V gene end was trimmed by 4 bases and the J gene end by 5 bases; junction bases not matched to a gene: 16. This CDR3 has 19 residues. Germline CDR1 reads SGDLS; CDR2 reads YYNGEE. The variable domain in full, with the rest retrieved from reference TRBV9 and TRBJ2-1, is DSGVTQTPKHLITATGQRVTLRCSPRSGDLSVYWYQQSLDQGLQFLIQYYNGEERAKGNILERFSAQQFPDLHSELNLSSLELGDSALYFCASSTEGRLAGEVDNEQFFGPGTRLTVL.

V is TRBV24-1 and J is TRBJ1-6; possible D gene TRBD1, 6 bases. The ends were cut back, 8 bases at V and 6 bases at J, with 19 bases in the middle. The germline V gene has CDR1 KGHDR and CDR2 SFDVKD. The CDR3 loop spans 16 amino acids. The CDR3 protein is CATTNWGGSLNSPLHF. The CDR3 region has the DNA TGTGCCACCACTAATTGGGGGGGCAGCCTTAATTCACCCCTCCACTTT.

The V gene is TRBV21-1, the J gene TRBJ1-2; no DNA check was done on the table's D call, TRBD1. TRBV21-1 is labeled a pseudogene. The CDR3 spans 15 residues. CDR3 region: CASSGPGTMVYGYTF. The CDR3 nucleotides read TGTGCCAGCAGCGGCCCCGGGACAATGGTTTATGGCTACACCTTC.

This chain links TRBV18 with TRBJ2-1, with 9 positions matching TRBD1. Germline CDR1 KGHSH, CDR2 LQKENI. This CDR3 is 15 amino acids long. The V gene end was trimmed by 4 bases and the J gene end by 9 bases; junction bases not matched to a gene: 10. The DNA of the CDR3 is TGTGCCAGCTCACTACAACAGGGGGCTGGGGGTGAGCAGTTCTTC. Translating gives CASSLQQGAGGEQFF.

CDR3 protein: CASSFSGTGALPTQYF. CDR3 coding DNA: TGTGCCAGCAGCTTTTCTGGTACGGGAGCCCTCCCGACCCAGTACTTC. This chain uses TRBV7-3 with TRBJ2-5, with D possibly matching TRBD2 (6 bases). CDR1 SGHTA and CDR2 FQGTGA come from the germline V gene. Trimming removed 3 bases from V and 7 bases from J, with 21 bases in between. CDR3 length: 16 amino acids.

V usage is TRBV28 and J usage is TRBJ2-7; D is uncertain. The V and J ends lost 0 bases and 6 bases respectively, with 9 bases between them. Per germline, CDR1 MDHEN and CDR2 SYDVKM. The CDR3 has 13 amino acids. For the CDR3, the DNA is TGTGCCAGCAGTTTATGGAGTTCGGGCGAGCAGTACTTC. Its translation: CASSLWSSGEQYF.

The chain is built from TRBV7-6 and TRBJ2-5; 8 positions agree with TRBD1. Germline CDR1 reads SGHVS; CDR2 reads FNYEAQ. Trimming removed 5 bases from V and 5 bases from J; junction bases left unmatched: 10. CDR3 length: 15 amino acids. The CDR3 DNA follows: TGTGCCAGCAGCCCATCACCGGACAGGGTTGAGACCCAGTACTTC. It encodes CASSPSPDRVETQYF.

The rearrangement joins TRBV5-3 to TRBJ1-5, with 7 bases matching TRBD1. TRBV5-3 is classed as an ORF, of uncertain function. V shed 7 bases, J shed 3 bases, and the junction held 16 bases outside the gene matches. This CDR3 spans 17 amino acids. CDR3 sequence (DNA): TGTGCCAGACTTCCCCCCGGCCGGGACAGCAACAATCAGCCCCAGCATTTT. Protein product: CARLPPGRDSNNQPQHF.

The chain is built from TRBV6-1 and TRBJ2-1; 10 nucleotides agree with TRBD2. CDR3 length: 16 amino acids. V lost 1 base, J lost 3 bases, and 3 bases stayed unmatched. Germline loops: CDR1 MNHNS, CDR2 SASEGT. The CDR3 DNA follows: TGTGCCAGCAGTGAAGGACTAGCGGGTTACTACAATGAGCAGTTCTTC. This gives the protein CASSEGLAGYYNEQFF.

The rearrangement links TRBV12-3 or TRBV12-4 to TRBJ1-2, with a weak D call TRBD1 (5 bases). CDR3 length: 13 residues. Between the trimmed V and J ends, which lost 6 bases and 2 bases, there was a span of 10 bases. The DNA for the CDR3 is TGTGCCAGCAGACGGTCAGGGAACTATGGCTACACCTTC. As protein: CASRRSGNYGYTF.

J is TRBJ2-3 and V is TRBV6-5; 10 nucleotides line up with TRBD2. This CDR3 spans 16 amino acids. The V gene's germline CDR1 is MNHEY and CDR2 SVGAGI. The V gene end was trimmed by 4 bases and the J gene end by 1 base; junction bases not matched to a gene: 5. CDR3 loop: CASSSTAGGGTDTQYF. CDR3 coding DNA: TGTGCCAGCAGTTCAACAGCGGGAGGGGGCACAGATACGCAGTATTTT.

The rearrangement uses TRBV7-3 and TRBJ2-7, with D perhaps TRBD1 (6 bases). The CDR3 spans 13 residues. The ends were cut back, 5 bases at V and 6 bases at J, with 14 bases in the middle. Germline loops: CDR1 SGHTA, CDR2 FQGTGA. The CDR3: CASSRTGWSEQYF. The CDR3 DNA reads as TGTGCCAGCAGCCGAACAGGGTGGAGCGAGCAGTACTTC.

V is TRBV28 and J is TRBJ2-7; D gene uncertain. Germline loops: CDR1 MDHEN, CDR2 SYDVKM. The CDR3 contains 10 residues. Between the trimmed V and J ends, which lost 6 bases and 4 bases, there was a span of 4 bases. CDR3 protein: CASSRYEQYF. The CDR3 nucleotides read TGTGCCAGCAGCCGTTACGAGCAGTACTTC.

The rearrangement joins TRBV11-2 to TRBJ1-1; D gene unclear. Germline CDR1 is SGHAT and CDR2 is FQNNGV. Trimming took 1 base from V and 0 from J, leaving 6 bases between them. This CDR3 comprises 14 residues. CDR3 residues: CASSLAQMNTEAFF. The CDR3 nucleotides are TGTGCCAGCAGCTTAGCACAAATGAACACTGAAGCTTTCTTT.

V is TRBV4-1 and J is TRBJ1-3; 7 bases align to TRBD1. Germline V lookup: CDR1 MGHRA, CDR2 YSYEKL. The ends lost 4 bases at V and 3 bases at J; junction bases unmatched: 6. This CDR3 is built from 15 residues. CDR3 protein: CASSPRTGIGNTIYF. The DNA of the CDR3 is TGCGCCAGCAGCCCCCGGACAGGAATTGGAAACACCATATATTTT.

The rearrangement uses TRBV27 and TRBJ2-5; a possible D gene is TRBD2 (6 bases). Germline V gene data show CDR1 as MNHEY and CDR2 as SMNVEV (reference sequence). The V and J ends lost 2 bases and 5 bases respectively, with 9 bases between them. The CDR3 has 13 residues. CDR3 nucleotide sequence: TGTGCCAGCAGTTTACGAGGGAGGGAGACCCAGTACTTC. Amino acids: CASSLRGRETQYF.

The V and J genes are TRBV11-3 and TRBJ1-1, with TRBD1 matching 7 bases. After removal of 2 bases from V and 2 bases from J, the junction contained 2 bases not matched to a gene. The CDR3 consists of 14 residues. Germline lookup yields CDR1 SGHNT and CDR2 YENEEA. CDR3 DNA: TGTGCCAGCAGCTTAAGGGGGCACAACACTGAAGCTTTCTTT. This translates into CASSLRGHNTEAFF.

The rearrangement uses TRBV6-5 and TRBJ2-3, with D possibly matching TRBD1 (6 bases). Trimming took off 7 bases at V and 3 bases at J, with 11 bases between the two ends. Germline lookup yields CDR1 MNHEY and CDR2 SVGAGI. The CDR3 spans 13 residues. The CDR3 nucleotides read TGTGCCAGCAAAAACAGGGTAACAGATACGCAGTATTTT. Protein sequence: CASKNRVTDTQYF.